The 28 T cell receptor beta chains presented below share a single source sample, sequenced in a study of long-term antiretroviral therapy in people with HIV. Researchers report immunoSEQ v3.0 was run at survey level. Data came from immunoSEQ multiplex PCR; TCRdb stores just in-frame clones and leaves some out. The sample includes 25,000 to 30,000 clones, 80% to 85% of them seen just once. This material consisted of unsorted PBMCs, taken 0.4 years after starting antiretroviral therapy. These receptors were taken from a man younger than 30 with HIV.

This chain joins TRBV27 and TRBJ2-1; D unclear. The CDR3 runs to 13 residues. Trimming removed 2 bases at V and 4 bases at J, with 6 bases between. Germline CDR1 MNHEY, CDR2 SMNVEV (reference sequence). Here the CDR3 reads CASSLGYYNEQFF. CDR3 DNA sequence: TGTGCCAGCAGTTTAGGGTATTACAATGAGCAGTTCTTC.

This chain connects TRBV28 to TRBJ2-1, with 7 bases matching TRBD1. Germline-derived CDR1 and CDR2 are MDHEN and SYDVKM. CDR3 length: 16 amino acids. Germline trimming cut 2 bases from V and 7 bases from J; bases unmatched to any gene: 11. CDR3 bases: TGTGCCAGCAGTTTAGGGGACAGAAGAATCGTGAATGAGCAGTTCTTC. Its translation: CASSLGDRRIVNEQFF.

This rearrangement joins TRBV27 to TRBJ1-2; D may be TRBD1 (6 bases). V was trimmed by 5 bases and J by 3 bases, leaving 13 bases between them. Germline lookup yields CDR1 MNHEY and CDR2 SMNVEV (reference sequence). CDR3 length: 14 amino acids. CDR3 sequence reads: CASSRNEGDYGYTF. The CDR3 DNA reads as TGTGCCAGCAGTCGGAACGAGGGGGACTATGGCTACACCTTC.

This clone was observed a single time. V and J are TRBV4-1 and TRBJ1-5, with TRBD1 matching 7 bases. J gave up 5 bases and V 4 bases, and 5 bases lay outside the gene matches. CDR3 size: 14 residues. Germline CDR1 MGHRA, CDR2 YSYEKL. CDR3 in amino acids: CASSRGTEYQPQHF. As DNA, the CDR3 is TGCGCCAGCAGCCGCGGGACAGAGTATCAGCCCCAGCATTTT.

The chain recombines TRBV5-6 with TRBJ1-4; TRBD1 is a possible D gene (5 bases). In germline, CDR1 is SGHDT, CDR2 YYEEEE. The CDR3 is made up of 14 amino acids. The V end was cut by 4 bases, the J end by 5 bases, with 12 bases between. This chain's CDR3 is CASSPRDYNEKLFF. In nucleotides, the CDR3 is TGTGCCAGCAGCCCCCGGGACTACAATGAAAAACTGTTTTTT.

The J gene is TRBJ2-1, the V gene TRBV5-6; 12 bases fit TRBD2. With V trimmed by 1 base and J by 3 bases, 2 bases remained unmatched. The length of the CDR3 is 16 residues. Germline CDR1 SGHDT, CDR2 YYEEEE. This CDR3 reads CASSLPTSGGYNEQFF. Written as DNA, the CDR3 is TGTGCCAGCAGCTTGCCGACTAGCGGGGGCTACAATGAGCAGTTCTTC.

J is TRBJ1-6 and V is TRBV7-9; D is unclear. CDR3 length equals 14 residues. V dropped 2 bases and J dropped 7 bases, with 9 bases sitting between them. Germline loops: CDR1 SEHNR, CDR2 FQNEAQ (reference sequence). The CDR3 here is CASSLWDENSPLHF. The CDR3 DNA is TGTGCCAGCAGCTTATGGGATGAGAATTCACCCCTCCACTTT.

CDR3: CASSFTGELFF. In DNA form, the CDR3 reads TGCGCCAGCAGCTTCACCGGGGAGCTGTTTTTT. The chain has TRBV5-1 and TRBJ2-2; D call uncertain. There are 11 residues in the CDR3. Per germline, CDR1 SGHRS and CDR2 YFSETQ. V lost 2 bases, J lost 4 bases, and 0 bases lay in between.

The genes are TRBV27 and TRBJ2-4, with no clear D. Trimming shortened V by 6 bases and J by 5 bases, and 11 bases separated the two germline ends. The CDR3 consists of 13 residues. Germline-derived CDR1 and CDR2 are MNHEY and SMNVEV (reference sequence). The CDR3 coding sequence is TGTGCCAGCAGCTCGGGTGTCCAAAACATTCAGTACTTC. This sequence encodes CASSSGVQNIQYF.

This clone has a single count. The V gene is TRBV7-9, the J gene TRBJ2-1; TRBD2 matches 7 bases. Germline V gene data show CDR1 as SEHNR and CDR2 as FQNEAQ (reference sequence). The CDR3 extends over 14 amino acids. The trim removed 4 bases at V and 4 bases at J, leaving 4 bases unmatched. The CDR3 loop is CASSSMREYNEQFF. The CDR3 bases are TGTGCCAGCAGCTCTATGCGGGAGTACAATGAGCAGTTCTTC.

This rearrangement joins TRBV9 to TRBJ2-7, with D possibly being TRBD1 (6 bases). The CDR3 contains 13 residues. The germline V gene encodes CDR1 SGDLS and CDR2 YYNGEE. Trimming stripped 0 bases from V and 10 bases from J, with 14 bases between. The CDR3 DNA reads TGTGCCAGCAGCGTAGACGGACAGAAAAACCAGTACTTC. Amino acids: CASSVDGQKNQYF.

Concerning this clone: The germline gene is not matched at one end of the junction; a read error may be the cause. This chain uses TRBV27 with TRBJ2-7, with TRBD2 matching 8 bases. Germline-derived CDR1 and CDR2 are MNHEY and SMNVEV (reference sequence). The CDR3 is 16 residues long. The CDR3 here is CASSLSAGAPGREQYF. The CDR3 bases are TGTGCCAGCAGCTTATCAGCGGGGGCACCGGGCCGCGAGCAGTACTTC.

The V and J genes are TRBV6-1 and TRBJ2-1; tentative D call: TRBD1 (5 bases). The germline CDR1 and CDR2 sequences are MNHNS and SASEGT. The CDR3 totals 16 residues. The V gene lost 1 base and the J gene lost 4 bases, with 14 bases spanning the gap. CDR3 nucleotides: TGTGCCAGCAGTGAAGAGGGGTCGGCCCTTTACAATGAGCAGTTCTTC. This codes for CASSEEGSALYNEQFF.

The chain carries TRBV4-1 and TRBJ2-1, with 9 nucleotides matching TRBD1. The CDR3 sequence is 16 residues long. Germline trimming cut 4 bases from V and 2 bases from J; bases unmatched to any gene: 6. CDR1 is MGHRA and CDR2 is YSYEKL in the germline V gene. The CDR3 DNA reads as TGCGCCAGCAGCCTTCGGACAGGGGTGGCCTACAATGAGCAGTTCTTC. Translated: CASSLRTGVAYNEQFF.

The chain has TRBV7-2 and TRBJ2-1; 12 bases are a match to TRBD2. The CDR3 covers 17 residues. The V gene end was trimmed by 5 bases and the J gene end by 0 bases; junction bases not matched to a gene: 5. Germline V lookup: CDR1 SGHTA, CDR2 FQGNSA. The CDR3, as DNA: TGTGCCAGCAGCCCTTTGACTAGCGGGAGCTCCTACAATGAGCAGTTCTTC. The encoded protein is CASSPLTSGSSYNEQFF.

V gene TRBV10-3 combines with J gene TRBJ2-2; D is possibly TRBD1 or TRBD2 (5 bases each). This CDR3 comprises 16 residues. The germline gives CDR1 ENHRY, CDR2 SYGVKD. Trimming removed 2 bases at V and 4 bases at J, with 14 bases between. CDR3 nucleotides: TGTGCCATCAGTGAGAGGGGTGGCGAGGGCACCGGGGAGCTGTTTTTT. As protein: CAISERGGEGTGELFF.

CDR3 protein: CASSYSWQGTPYGYTF. CDR3 coding DNA: TGTGCCAGCAGTTACTCCTGGCAGGGGACCCCCTATGGCTACACCTTC. The V and J genes are TRBV6-5 and TRBJ1-2, with D possibly matching TRBD1 (6 bases). The V and J ends lost 0 bases and 4 bases respectively, with 15 bases between them. The CDR3 has 16 amino acids. Germline V lookup: CDR1 MNHEY, CDR2 SVGAGI.

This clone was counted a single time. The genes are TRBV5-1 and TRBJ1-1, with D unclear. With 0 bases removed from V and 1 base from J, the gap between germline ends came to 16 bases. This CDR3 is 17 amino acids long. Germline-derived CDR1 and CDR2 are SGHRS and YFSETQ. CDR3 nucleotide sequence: TGCGCCAGCAGCTTGGTCGGCGGGTTTGGAACGAACACTGAAGCTTTCTTT. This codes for CASSLVGGFGTNTEAFF.

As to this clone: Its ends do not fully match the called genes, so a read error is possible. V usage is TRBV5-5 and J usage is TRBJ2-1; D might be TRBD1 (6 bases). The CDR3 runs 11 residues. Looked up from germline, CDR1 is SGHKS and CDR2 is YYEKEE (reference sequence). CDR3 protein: CASSTPGEPFF. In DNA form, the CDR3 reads TGTGCCAGCAGCACTCCAGGGGAGCCGTTCTTC.

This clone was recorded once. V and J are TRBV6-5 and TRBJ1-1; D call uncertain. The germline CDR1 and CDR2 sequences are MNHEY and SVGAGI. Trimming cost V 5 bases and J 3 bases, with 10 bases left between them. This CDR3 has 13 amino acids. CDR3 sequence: CASSPAGDTEAFF. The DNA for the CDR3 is TGTGCCAGCAGTCCGGCTGGAGACACTGAAGCTTTCTTT.

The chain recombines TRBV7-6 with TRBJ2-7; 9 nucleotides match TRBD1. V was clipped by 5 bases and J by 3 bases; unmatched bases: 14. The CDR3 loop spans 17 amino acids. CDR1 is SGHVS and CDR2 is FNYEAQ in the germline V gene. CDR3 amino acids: CASSPSPPGQGRYEQYF. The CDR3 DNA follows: TGTGCCAGCAGCCCTAGTCCCCCGGGACAGGGCCGCTACGAGCAGTACTTC. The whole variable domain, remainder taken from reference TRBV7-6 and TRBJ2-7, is GAGVSQSPRYKVTKRGQDVALRCDPISGHVSLYWYRQALGQGPEFLTYFNYEAQQDKSGLPNDRFSAERPEGSISTLTIQRTEQRDSAMYRCASSPSPPGQGRYEQYFGPGTRLTVT.

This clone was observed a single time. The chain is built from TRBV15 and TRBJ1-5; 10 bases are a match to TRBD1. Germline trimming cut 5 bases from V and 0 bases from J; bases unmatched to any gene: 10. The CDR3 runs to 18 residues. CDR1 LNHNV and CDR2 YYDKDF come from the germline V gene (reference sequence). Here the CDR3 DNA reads TGTGCCACCAGCGGACCCGGGACAGGGGCGATTAGCAATCAGCCCCAGCATTTT. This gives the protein CATSGPGTGAISNQPQHF.

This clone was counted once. The CDR3 spells CASSLRDRDNEQFF. The DNA for the CDR3 is TGTGCCAGCAGCCTCCGGGACAGGGACAATGAGCAGTTCTTC. The V gene is TRBV11-3, the J gene TRBJ2-1; 9 nucleotides align to TRBD1. Germline assignment: CDR1 SGHNT and CDR2 YENEEA. The J segment lost 5 bases and the V segment lost 5 bases, leaving 4 bases of the junction unmatched. CDR3 length equals 14 residues.

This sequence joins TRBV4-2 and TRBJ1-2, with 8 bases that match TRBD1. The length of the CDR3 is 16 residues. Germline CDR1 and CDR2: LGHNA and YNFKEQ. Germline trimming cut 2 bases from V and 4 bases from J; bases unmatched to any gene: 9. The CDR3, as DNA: TGTGCCAGCAGCCAAACCCTCCAGGGGGCCAGCTATGGCTACACCTTC. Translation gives CASSQTLQGASYGYTF.

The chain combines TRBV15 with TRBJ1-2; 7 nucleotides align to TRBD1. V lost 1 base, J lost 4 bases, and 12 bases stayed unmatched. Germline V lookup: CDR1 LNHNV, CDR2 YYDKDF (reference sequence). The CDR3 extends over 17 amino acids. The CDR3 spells CATSRAGLTGRAYGYTF. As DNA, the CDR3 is TGTGCCACCAGCAGAGCGGGCCTGACAGGGAGGGCCTATGGCTACACCTTC.

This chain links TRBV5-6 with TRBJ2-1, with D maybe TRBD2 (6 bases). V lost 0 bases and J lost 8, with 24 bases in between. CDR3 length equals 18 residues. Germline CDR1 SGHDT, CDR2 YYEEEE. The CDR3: CASSLGRGLIGVGDEQFF. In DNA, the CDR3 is TGTGCCAGCAGCTTGGGGCGGGGTCTGATCGGGGTAGGGGATGAGCAGTTCTTC. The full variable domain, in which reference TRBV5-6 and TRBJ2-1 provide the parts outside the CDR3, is DAGVTQSPTHLIKTRGQQVTLRCSPKSGHDTVSWYQQALGQGPQFIFQYYEEEERQRGNFPDRFSGHQFPNYSSELNVNALLLGDSALYLCASSLGRGLIGVGDEQFFGPGTRLTVL.

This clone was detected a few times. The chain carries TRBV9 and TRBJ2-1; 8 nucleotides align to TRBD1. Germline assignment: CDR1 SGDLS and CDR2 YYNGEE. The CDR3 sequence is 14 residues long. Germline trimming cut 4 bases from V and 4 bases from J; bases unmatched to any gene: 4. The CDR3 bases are TGTGCCAGCAGCCCGGGACAGGATTACAATGAGCAGTTCTTC. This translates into CASSPGQDYNEQFF.

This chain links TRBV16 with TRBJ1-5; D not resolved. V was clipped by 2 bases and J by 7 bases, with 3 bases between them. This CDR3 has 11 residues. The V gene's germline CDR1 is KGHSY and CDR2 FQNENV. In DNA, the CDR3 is TGTGCCAGCAGCCAAGGCCAGCCCCAGCATTTT. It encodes CASSQGQPQHF. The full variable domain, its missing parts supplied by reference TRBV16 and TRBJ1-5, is GEEVAQTPKHLVRGEGQKAKLYCAPIKGHSYVFWYQQVLKNEFKFLISFQNENVFDETGMPKERFSAKCLPNSPCSLEIQATKLEDSAVYFCASSQGQPQHFGDGTRLSIL.